This record looks at one T cell receptor (beta chain) sequence and its context. Which antigen it targets is not known. Per-nucleotide qualities are absent, and no much larger clonotype sits a single base away. The entry originates in a study of blood T cell repertoires in COVID-19 (dated by TCRdb to about 2020). Some background on the complete study: Samples covering the acute and convalescent phases of COVID-19 were provided by collaborators in the United States, Italy and Spain. A freely available public database, intended as a resource for researchers studying the immune response to SARS-CoV-2, is where the repertoires were released. The samples were drawn from two sources: the first 160 participants of the ongoing ImmuneRACE study, and 950 to 1,500 subjects contributed by 6 global collaborators. The prospective study material was composed of cDNA or gDNA derived from T cells, B-cell-depleted T cells, or PBMCs. A de-identified subject ID, COVID-19 status, age in years and sex were almost always included in the sample metadata. Subjects who had been exposed to COVID-19, were actively infected with it, or had recovered from it provided the deeply sampled blood TCRbeta repertoires that made up the dataset. Where HLA class I and class II types were available, the types were taken from metadata supplied by the sample provider, not from assay-based typing.

Each collaborating institution followed its own protocols to collect whole blood in K2EDTA tubes. Collaborator samples were shipped for TCRbeta analysis as frozen whole blood, isolated PBMCs, or DNA extracted from either sample type. The paper's findings and limits, for the study overall: The amount of clinical and demographic metadata varied by source and participant and was provided uncurated.

Counted from cysteine to phenylalanine, this CDR3 has 14 amino acids. The kept DNA is CDR3 alone, 42 bases in frame from the first base. The germline V gene yields MDHEN for CDR1 and SYDVKM for CDR2. At the junction V is shortened by 7 bases and J by 3 bases; bases outside the gene matches: 6. TCRbeta CDR3 regions were amplified from genomic DNA by means of the immunoSEQ Assay, a bias-controlled multiplex PCR. The paper's data handling went like this. Nucleated cell counts per sample were estimated from amplification of reference gene primers within the assay. Sequence reads were collapsed and filtered to measure the absolute abundance of every unique TCRbeta CDR3 rearrangement. For each sample, productive Simpson clonality was calculated as the square root of Simpson's diversity index over productive rearrangements. In its TCRdb copy, this immuneACCESS table keeps in-frame sequences only and misses some clones. Where compared with another copy, unresolved V genes explain less than half of these, and the others have no known cause. For V, J and clone size, that table is used; D and trimming come from the DNA. Counted in this sample were roughly 230,000 clones; less than 85% of them appeared once. 3% to 4.5% of the sample lies in the top ten.

Source material: peripheral blood. The sequence came from a woman of 80 years or more with acute or convalescent COVID-19. The rearranged segments are TRBV28 and TRBJ1-2; TRBD1 lines up with 9 middle nucleotides. The sequenced DNA is TGTGCCAGCATCGAACAGGGGGCCTACTATGGCTACACCTTC. Its translation reads: CASIEQGAYYGYTF.